These 23 T cell receptor beta chains originate from one sample sequenced in a study of tumor-infiltrating lymphocytes in primary liver carcinoma. For each extraction, RNA and DNA were obtained together from approximately 20-30 mg of unsorted bulk tissue. TCR beta cDNA came from roughly 450 ng total RNA, primed with a constant-region primer. Construction of TCR beta libraries relied on three successive nested multiplex PCR rounds employing slightly modified ARM-PCR. With TRBV1-TRBV30 forward primers and a C-beta reverse primer, the first two PCR rounds were run for 9 to 10 cycles each. TCRdb recomputed calls from the multiplex PCR reads with MiXCR, one row per CDR3 protein. The sample consists of approximately 110,000 distinct CDR3 sequences, around two thirds of them appearing once. Sequencing used liver tumor tissue from sampling region 1. Subset noted: tumor region T1, superior pole. These receptor sequences come from a woman aged 55-75 years with primary liver carcinoma and hepatitis B virus infection.

This clonotype was detected many times. V is TRBV29-1 and J is TRBJ2-7, with D tentatively TRBD1 (5 bases). The CDR3 runs 11 residues. CDR1 is SQVTM and CDR2 is ANQGSEA in the germline V gene. V lost 7 bases to trimming and J lost 4 bases, with 11 bases between them. CDR3 in amino acids: CSALSGYEQYF. The CDR3 coding sequence is TGCAGCGCCCTCTCAGGGTACGAGCAGTACTTC.

This clonotype was observed at least ten times. The chain has TRBV29-1 and TRBJ2-1, with 10 bases that match TRBD2. Germline V gene lookup returns CDR1 SQVTM and CDR2 ANQGSEA. With V trimmed by 7 bases and J by 6 bases, 9 bases remained unmatched. The CDR3 is 14 amino acids. As DNA, the CDR3 is TGCAGCGCCGAATCCGGGACTAGCGCCAATGAGCAGTTCTTC. Translated, it gives CSAESGTSANEQFF.

Many counts were recorded for this clonotype. This chain uses TRBV30 with TRBJ1-1; D is undetermined. The CDR3 contains 15 residues. Trimming took 2 bases from V and 1 from J, leaving 14 bases between them. CDR1 and CDR2 (germline): GTSNPN, SVGIG (reference sequence). The CDR3 here is CAWSPPSAANTEAFF. The CDR3 bases are TGTGCCTGGAGTCCCCCCTCTGCAGCGAACACTGAAGCTTTCTTT.

A note on this clonotype: This sequence may be a read error, since a much larger clone differs from it by one base. The V and J genes are TRBV12-3 or TRBV12-4 and TRBJ1-1; no definite D call. CDR3 length equals 12 residues. The CDR3 reads CASRSAYTEASF. The CDR3 nucleotides are TGTGCCAGCAGGAGCGCGTACACTGAAGCTTCCTTT.

This clonotype was seen many times. The chain has TRBV5-1 and TRBJ2-7; the match to TRBD1 covers 7 bases. The J segment lost 4 bases and the V segment lost 3 bases, leaving 4 bases of the junction unmatched. The CDR3 runs to 13 residues. CDR1 and CDR2 (germline): SGHRS, YFSETQ. In nucleotides, the CDR3 is TGCGCCAGCAGCTCAGGACAGGAGTACGAGCAGTACTTC. Its protein product is CASSSGQEYEQYF.

This clonotype appeared many times. The chain has TRBV28 and TRBJ1-6; D may be TRBD1 (6 bases). The length of the CDR3 is 15 residues. Germline assignment: CDR1 MDHEN and CDR2 SYDVKM. Trimming stripped 3 bases from V and 9 bases from J, with 15 bases between. The CDR3, as DNA: TGTGCCAGCAGTTTCCCCCCCGGCAGGGGTTCACCCCTCCACTTT. Its translation is CASSFPPGRGSPLHF.

As to this clonotype: The CDR3 does not end in the conserved phenylalanine or tryptophan, so this is likely a read error. J is TRBJ2-7 and V is TRBV11-3; 7 bases line up with TRBD1. The length of the CDR3 is 15 residues. Unmatched junction bases numbered 9, after V lost 1 base and J lost 6 bases. In germline, CDR1 is SGHNT, CDR2 YENEEA. The CDR3: CASSLGTGCSLEQYL. The CDR3 coding sequence is TGTGCCAGCAGCTTAGGGACAGGTTGCTCCCTCGAGCAGTACCTC.

The rearrangement joins TRBV5-1 to TRBJ2-3; D is undetermined. In germline, CDR1 is SGHRS, CDR2 YFSETQ. The CDR3 consists of 14 residues. Trimming removed 4 bases at V and 2 bases at J, with 11 bases between. The CDR3 sequence is CASSIGQVTDTQYF. The CDR3 nucleotides are TGCGCCAGCAGCATTGGCCAGGTCACAGATACGCAGTATTTT. Full variable domain (remainder filled in from reference TRBV5-1 and TRBJ2-3): KAGVTQTPRYLIKTRGQQVTLSCSPISGHRSVSWYQQTPGQGLQFLFEYFSETQRNKGNFPGRFSGRQFSNSRSEMNVSTLELGDSALYLCASSIGQVTDTQYFGPGTRLTVL.

J is TRBJ2-5 and V is TRBV5-4, with a weak D call TRBD1 (6 bases). V lost 4 bases and J 1 base, leaving 11 bases between the germline ends. CDR3 length: 14 residues. The V gene's germline CDR1 is SGHNT and CDR2 YYREEE (reference sequence). The CDR3 nucleotides read TGTGCCAGCAGCACGGGACACTTCCAAGAGACCCAGTACTTC. Translating it yields CASSTGHFQETQYF.

Turning to this clonotype: Just one base apart from a much larger clone, this may be a read error. The gene calls are TRBV12-3 or TRBV12-4 and TRBJ2-1; D is uncertain. The V and J ends lost 6 bases and 0 bases respectively, with 15 bases between them. The CDR3 spans 16 residues. The CDR3 region has the DNA TGTGCCAGCAGACCCCTTATAGGGCCCTCCTACAATGAGCAGTTCTTC. This translates into CASRPLIGPSYNEQFF.

Note on this clonotype: This may arise from a read error, as a much more abundant clone is one base away. J is TRBJ1-1 and V is TRBV12-3 or TRBV12-4; no reliable D call. The CDR3 is made up of 12 amino acids. CDR3 nucleotides: TGTGTCAGCAGTATCGAGAACACTGAAGCTTTCTTT. It yields the protein CVSSIENTEAFF.

As to this clonotype: A read error may produce the germline difference seen at one junction end. This chain links TRBV12-3 or TRBV12-4 with TRBJ2-3; no clear D gene. There are 14 residues in the CDR3. CDR3 DNA sequence: TGTGCCAGCAGTTTGGGCGGATCCACAGAAACGCAATATTTT. This translates into CASSLGGSTETQYF.

This clonotype was found many times. The chain uses TRBV5-4 and TRBJ2-1; 13 bases match TRBD2. CDR1 SGHNT and CDR2 YYREEE come from the germline V gene (reference sequence). V lost 0 bases to trimming and J lost 2 bases; unmatched junction nucleotides: 2. The CDR3 runs to 17 residues. The CDR3, as DNA: TGTGCCAGCAGCTTGGGGACTAGCGGGAGTACCTACAATGAGCAGTTCTTC. This codes for CASSLGTSGSTYNEQFF.

A word on this clonotype: This may stem from a read error, because a much larger clone lies one nucleotide away. This likely comes from a read error, as the CDR3 has no conserved phenylalanine or tryptophan at its end. The gene calls are TRBV12-3 or TRBV12-4 and TRBJ1-2; 12 nucleotides line up with TRBD1. With 7 bases clipped from V and 8 bases from J, the junction kept 8 bases outside the gene matches. The CDR3 runs 14 residues. The CDR3 protein is CASTRGTGGVGYTI. The CDR3 region has the DNA TGTGCCAGCACCCGAGGGACAGGGGGCGTCGGCTACACCATC.

V usage is TRBV5-1 and J usage is TRBJ2-7; D might be TRBD2 (5 bases). The CDR3 length is 16 residues. V dropped 4 bases and J dropped 2 bases, with 19 bases sitting between them. Per germline, CDR1 SGHRS and CDR2 YFSETQ. CDR3 coding DNA: TGCGCCAGCAGCATCGGCATCGGGGTACCAACCTACGAGCAGTACTTC. Translation gives CASSIGIGVPTYEQYF.

V is TRBV28 and J is TRBJ1-4; the D is unclear. CDR1 is MDHEN and CDR2 is SYDVKM in the germline V gene. The germline V and J ends were trimmed by 3 bases and 10 bases, with 12 bases remaining between them. This CDR3 region has 13 residues. The CDR3 DNA reads TGTGCCAGCAGTTTTGGGGAGGCAAGAAAACTGTTTTTT. Its translation is CASSFGEARKLFF.

This chain connects TRBV7-3 to TRBJ2-1; possible D gene TRBD2, 6 bases. V was shortened by 2 bases and J by 7 bases, with 18 bases between the two germline ends. Germline CDR1 is SGHTA and CDR2 is FQGTGA. The CDR3 covers 16 residues. The CDR3 region is CASSLGGRLGRNEQFF. The CDR3 DNA follows: TGTGCCAGCAGCTTAGGTGGCAGACTAGGGCGGAATGAGCAGTTCTTC.

This clonotype is medium-sized. This chain links TRBV29-1 with TRBJ1-1, with D unresolved. V was clipped by 7 bases and J by 3 bases, with 9 bases between them. This CDR3 spans 11 amino acids. Germline V gives CDR1 SQVTM, CDR2 ANQGSEA. The CDR3 nucleotides are TGCAGCGCTGATTCGGACACTGAAGCTTTCTTT. Its protein is CSADSDTEAFF.

This clonotype was recorded at least ten times. This rearrangement joins TRBV6-1 to TRBJ2-7, with TRBD2 matching over 8 bases. Trimming removed 3 bases from V and 5 bases from J; junction bases left unmatched: 12. Germline loops: CDR1 MNHNS, CDR2 SASEGT. The CDR3 has 16 residues. As DNA, the CDR3 is TGTGCCAGCAGTGACCCCCCCGGGACCGGGAGGGACGAGCAGTACTTC. As protein: CASSDPPGTGRDEQYF.

The table lists this clonotype with a few counts. This rearrangement joins TRBV14 to TRBJ2-1; 7 bases match TRBD2. CDR1 is SGHDN, CDR2 FVKESK, per germline. The J segment lost 0 bases and the V segment lost 0 bases, leaving 11 bases of the junction unmatched. The length of the CDR3 is 19 residues. The CDR3 DNA is TGTGCCAGCAGCCAAGATTGGCTAGCGGTAGCAAGCTCCTACAATGAGCAGTTCTTC. This gives the protein CASSQDWLAVASSYNEQFF.

This clonotype has only a few counts. A much larger clone lies a single base off, so this may be a read error. This rearrangement joins TRBV6-2 or TRBV6-3 to TRBJ1-1; 7 nucleotides agree with TRBD1. This CDR3 comprises 17 residues. Germline-derived CDR1 and CDR2 are MNHEY and SVGEGT. As DNA, the CDR3 is TGTGCCAGCAGTCAGTACGCCCCGGGACAGTGGAACACTAAAGCTTTCTTT. It yields the protein CASSQYAPGQWNTKAFF.

The V gene is TRBV5-1, the J gene TRBJ2-3, with 11 bases that match TRBD1. Germline CDR1 and CDR2: SGHRS and YFSETQ. The CDR3 runs 14 residues. The CDR3: CVSIGQGAPYTQYF. CDR3 bases: TGCGTCAGTATAGGACAGGGGGCACCATATACGCAGTATTTT.

A note on this clonotype: Compared with germline, one end of the junction differs, possibly owing to a read error. The chain couples TRBV6-5 to TRBJ2-3; 8 nucleotides agree with TRBD2. Germline values: CDR1 MNHEY, CDR2 SVGAGI. The CDR3 is made up of 15 amino acids. The CDR3 sequence: CASRASGSGTDTQYF. CDR3 nucleotide sequence: TGTGCCAGCAGGGCTAGCGGGTCAGGAACAGATACACAGTATTTT.